Here is one TCR beta chain with its context. This sample was taken from a study of shared clonotypes between healthy human individuals. Selected positively for CCR7 and CD45RO-negative, naive CD8 cells excluded terminally differentiated effector memory CD45RA+ cells. Donors were Caucasian adults residing in Nashville, Tennessee, USA. Trimming cost V 5 bases and J 4 bases, with 14 bases left between them. CDR1 and CDR2 from the germline V gene are MNHEY and SVGAGI. The CDR3 covers 14 residues. At the deep level, the assay was run. Assay: immunoSEQ multiplex PCR; the TCRdb copy retains only in-frame clones and omits some. Counted here are under 700,000 clones, roughly 95% occurring once; the ten biggest clones make up around 0.11%.

The receptor comes from a woman aged 25 to 39 in good health. This chain uses TRBV6-5 with TRBJ1-1; D remains unclear. The specimen was naive CD8+ T cells sorted from blood. In DNA, the CDR3 is TGTGCCAGCAGTGAATATACGTGGACCACTGAAGCTTTCTTT. As protein: CASSEYTWTTEAFF.